What follows are 8 T cell receptor beta chains derived from one specimen sequenced in a study of blood T cell repertoires in COVID-19. Here immunoSEQ multiplex PCR was the method, and the copy in TCRdb shows in-frame clones only, minus some. The sample shows about 24,000 clones, 85% to 90% of them seen only once. The sample was peripheral blood. These receptors were collected from a human donor with active COVID-19. The donor label of this sample is uncertain.

The chain uses TRBV5-5 and TRBJ1-2, with a possible D match to TRBD1 (5 bases). The CDR3 length is 13 residues. Trimming cost V 5 bases and J 5 bases, with 13 bases left between them. Germline lookup yields CDR1 SGHKS and CDR2 YYEKEE (reference sequence). The CDR3 sequence is CASRLPGSYGYTF. DNA for the CDR3: TGTGCCAGCAGGTTACCAGGGTCATATGGCTACACCTTC.

This clone occurred a few times. This chain uses TRBV4-2 with TRBJ1-3; TRBD1 agrees at 7 bases. Germline V CDR1 and CDR2: LGHNA, YNFKEQ. With 4 bases clipped from V and 0 bases from J, the junction kept 6 bases outside the gene matches. The length of the CDR3 is 16 residues. The chain's CDR3 is CASSPAGQISGNTIYF. Written as DNA, the CDR3 is TGTGCCAGCAGCCCCGCGGGACAGATCTCTGGAAACACCATATATTTT.

The rearrangement joins TRBV25-1 to TRBJ1-2; D ambiguous. The CDR3 length is 13 residues. Germline V lookup: CDR1 MGHDK, CDR2 SYGVNS. The V and J ends lost 5 bases and 7 bases respectively, with 14 bases between them. CDR3 DNA: TGTGCCAGCAGTCGAGGCGCCTCGGGTGGCTACACCTTC. As protein: CASSRGASGGYTF.

The V gene is TRBV6-6, the J gene TRBJ1-5, with a tentative D call TRBD1 (6 bases). CDR3 length: 11 amino acids. Trimming removed 3 bases from V and 15 bases from J, with 12 bases in between. Germline CDR1 and CDR2: MNHNY and SVGAGI (reference sequence). CDR3 protein: CASSYQGTRHF. CDR3 in DNA: TGTGCCAGCAGTTATCAGGGGACCAGGCATTTT.

The chain combines TRBV7-3 with TRBJ2-1; 7 bases are shared with TRBD2. Germline CDR1 SGHTA, CDR2 FQGTGA. CDR3 size: 17 residues. V lost 5 bases to trimming and J lost 0 bases; unmatched junction nucleotides: 10. The CDR3 sequence is CASSLFGLADSYNEQFF. The CDR3 DNA follows: TGTGCCAGCAGCCTATTCGGGCTAGCGGACTCCTACAATGAGCAGTTCTTC. Using reference TRBV7-3 and TRBJ2-1 for the parts outside the CDR3, the full variable domain is GAGVSQTPSNKVTEKGKYVELRCDPISGHTALYWYRQSLGQGPEFLIYFQGTGAADDSGLPNDRFFAVRPEGSVSTLKIQRTERGDSAVYLCASSLFGLADSYNEQFFGPGTRLTVL.

The chain has TRBV11-3 and TRBJ2-7; 9 positions match TRBD2. This CDR3 is built from 16 residues. CDR1 is SGHNT and CDR2 is YENEEA in the germline V gene. The trim removed 11 bases at V and 5 bases at J, leaving 19 bases unmatched. CDR3 amino acids: CARSRGLAGEEDEQYF. The CDR3 DNA follows: TGTGCCCGCTCCAGGGGGTTAGCGGGAGAGGAGGACGAGCAGTACTTC.

This rearrangement joins TRBV15 to TRBJ2-1; D is unclear. Trimming cost V 8 bases and J 2 bases, with 7 bases left between them. CDR1 LNHNV and CDR2 YYDKDF come from the germline V gene (reference sequence). The CDR3 is 12 residues long. CDR3 loop: CATGTTYNEQFF. CDR3 nucleotides: TGTGCCACCGGCACCACCTACAATGAGCAGTTCTTC.

The rearrangement links TRBV6-6 to TRBJ1-1, with D perhaps matching TRBD1 (6 bases). Trimming pared 6 bases from V and 1 base from J, leaving 12 bases between. Germline CDR1 reads MNHNY; CDR2 reads SVGAGI (reference sequence). This CDR3 region has 14 residues. CDR3 sequence (DNA): TGTGCCAGCAGCTCTGGGGGCCCGAACACTGAAGCTTTCTTT. The encoded protein is CASSSGGPNTEAFF.